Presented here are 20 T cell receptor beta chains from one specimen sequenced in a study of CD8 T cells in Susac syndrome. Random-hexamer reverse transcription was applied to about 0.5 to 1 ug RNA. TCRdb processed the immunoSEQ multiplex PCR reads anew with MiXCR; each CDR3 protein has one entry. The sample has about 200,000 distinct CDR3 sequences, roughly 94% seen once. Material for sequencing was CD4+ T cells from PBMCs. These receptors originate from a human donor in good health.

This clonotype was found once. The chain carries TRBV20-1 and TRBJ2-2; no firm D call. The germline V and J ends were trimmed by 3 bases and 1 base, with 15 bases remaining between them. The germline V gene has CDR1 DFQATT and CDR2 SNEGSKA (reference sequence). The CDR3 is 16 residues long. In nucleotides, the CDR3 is TGCAGTGCTAGTATGGGATGGGCAGAGAACACCGGGGAGCTGTTTTTT. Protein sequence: CSASMGWAENTGELFF.

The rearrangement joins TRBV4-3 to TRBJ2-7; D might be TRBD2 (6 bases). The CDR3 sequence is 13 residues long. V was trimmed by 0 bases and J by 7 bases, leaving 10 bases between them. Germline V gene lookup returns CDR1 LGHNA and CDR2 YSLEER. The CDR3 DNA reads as TGCGCCAGCAGCCAAGATAACGGGAGAGAGCAGTACTTC. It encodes CASSQDNGREQYF.

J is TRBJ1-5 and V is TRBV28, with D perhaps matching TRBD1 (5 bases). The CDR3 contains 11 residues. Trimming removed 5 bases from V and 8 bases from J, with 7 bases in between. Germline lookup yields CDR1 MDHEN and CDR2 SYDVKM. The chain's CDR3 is CASSLQEPQHF. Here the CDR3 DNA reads TGTGCCAGCAGTCTACAGGAGCCCCAGCATTTT.

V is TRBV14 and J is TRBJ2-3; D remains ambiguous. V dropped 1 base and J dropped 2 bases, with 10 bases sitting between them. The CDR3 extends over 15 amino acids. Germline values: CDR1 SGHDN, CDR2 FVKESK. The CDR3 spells CASSQGSPSTDTQYF. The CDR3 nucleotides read TGTGCCAGCAGCCAAGGATCCCCATCCACAGATACGCAGTATTTT.

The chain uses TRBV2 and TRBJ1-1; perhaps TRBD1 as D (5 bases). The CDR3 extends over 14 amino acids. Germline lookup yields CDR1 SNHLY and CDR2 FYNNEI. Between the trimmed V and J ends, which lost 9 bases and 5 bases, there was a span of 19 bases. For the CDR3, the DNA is TGTGCCAGGGGGCGTGTCATAGGGAATACTGAAGCTTTCTTT. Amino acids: CARGRVIGNTEAFF. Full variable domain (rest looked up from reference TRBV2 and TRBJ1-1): EPEVTQTPSHQVTQMGQEVILRCVPISNHLYFYWYRQILGQKVEFLVSFYNNEISEKSEIFDDQFSVERPDGSNFTLKIRSTKLEDSAMYFCARGRVIGNTEAFFGQGTRLTVV.

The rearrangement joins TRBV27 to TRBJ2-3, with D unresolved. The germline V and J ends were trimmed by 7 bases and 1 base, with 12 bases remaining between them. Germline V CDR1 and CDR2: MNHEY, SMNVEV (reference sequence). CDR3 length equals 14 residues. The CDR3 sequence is CASTLDWGTDTQYF. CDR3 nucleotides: TGTGCCAGCACCTTAGACTGGGGCACAGATACGCAGTATTTT.

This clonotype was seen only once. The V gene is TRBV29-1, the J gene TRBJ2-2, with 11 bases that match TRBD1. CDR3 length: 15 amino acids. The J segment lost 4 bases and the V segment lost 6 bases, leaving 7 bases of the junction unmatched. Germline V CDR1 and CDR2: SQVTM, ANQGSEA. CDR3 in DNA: TGCAGCGTGTGGACAGGGGGCGAGGGCACCGGGGAGCTGTTTTTT. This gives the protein CSVWTGGEGTGELFF.

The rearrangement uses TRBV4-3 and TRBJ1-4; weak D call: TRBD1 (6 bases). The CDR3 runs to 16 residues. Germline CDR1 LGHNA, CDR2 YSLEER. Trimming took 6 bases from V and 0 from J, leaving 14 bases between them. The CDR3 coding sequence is TGCGCCAGCAGTCCTAGGACAGCAGCAACTAATGAAAAACTGTTTTTT. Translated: CASSPRTAATNEKLFF.

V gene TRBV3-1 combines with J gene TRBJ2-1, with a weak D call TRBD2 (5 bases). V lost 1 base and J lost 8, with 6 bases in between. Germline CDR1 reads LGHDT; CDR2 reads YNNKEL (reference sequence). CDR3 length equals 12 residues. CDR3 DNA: TGTGCCAGCAGCCAAGTCGGGGATGAGCAGTTCTTC. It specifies CASSQVGDEQFF.

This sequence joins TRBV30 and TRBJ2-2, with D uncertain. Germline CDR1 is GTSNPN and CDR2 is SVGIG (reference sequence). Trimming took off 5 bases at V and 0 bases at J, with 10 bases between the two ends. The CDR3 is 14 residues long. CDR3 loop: CAWSGTSNTGELFF. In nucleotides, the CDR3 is TGTGCCTGGTCCGGTACTTCGAACACCGGGGAGCTGTTTTTT.

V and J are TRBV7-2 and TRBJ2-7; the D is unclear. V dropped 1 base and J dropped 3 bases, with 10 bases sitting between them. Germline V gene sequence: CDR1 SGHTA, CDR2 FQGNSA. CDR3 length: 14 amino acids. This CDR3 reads CASSLVAGDYEQYF. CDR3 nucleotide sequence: TGTGCCAGCAGCTTAGTCGCTGGGGACTACGAGCAGTACTTC.

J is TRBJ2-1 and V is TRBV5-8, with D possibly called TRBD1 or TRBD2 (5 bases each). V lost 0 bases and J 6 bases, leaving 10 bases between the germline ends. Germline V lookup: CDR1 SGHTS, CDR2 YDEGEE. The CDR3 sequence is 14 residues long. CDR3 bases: TGTGCCAGCAGCTTGGGGGGGACCTTCAATGAGCAGTTCTTC. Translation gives CASSLGGTFNEQFF.

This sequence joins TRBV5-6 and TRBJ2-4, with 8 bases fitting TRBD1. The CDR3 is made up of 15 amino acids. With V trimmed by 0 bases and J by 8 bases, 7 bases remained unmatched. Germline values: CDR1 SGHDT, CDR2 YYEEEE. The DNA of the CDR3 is TGTGCCAGCAGCTTGGGTACAGGGGGTATAGACATTCAGTACTTC. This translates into CASSLGTGGIDIQYF.

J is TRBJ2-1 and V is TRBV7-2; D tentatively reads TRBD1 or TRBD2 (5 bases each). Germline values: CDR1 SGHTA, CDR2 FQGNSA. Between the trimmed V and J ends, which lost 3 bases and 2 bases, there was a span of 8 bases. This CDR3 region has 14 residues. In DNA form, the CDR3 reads TGTGCCAGCAGCTTGGGGGAAACCTACAATGAGCAGTTCTTC. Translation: CASSLGETYNEQFF.

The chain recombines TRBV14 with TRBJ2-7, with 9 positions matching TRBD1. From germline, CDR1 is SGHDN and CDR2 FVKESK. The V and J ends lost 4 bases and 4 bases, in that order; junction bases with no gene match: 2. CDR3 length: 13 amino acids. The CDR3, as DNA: TGTGCCAGCAGCCGGGACAGGGCTTACGAGCAGTACTTC. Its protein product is CASSRDRAYEQYF.

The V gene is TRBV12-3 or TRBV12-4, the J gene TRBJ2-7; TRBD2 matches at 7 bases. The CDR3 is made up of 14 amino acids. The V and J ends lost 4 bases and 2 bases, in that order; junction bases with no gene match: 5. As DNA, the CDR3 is TGTGCCAGCAGTTCTGGACTAGGCCCCTACGAGCAGTACGTC. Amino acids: CASSSGLGPYEQYV.

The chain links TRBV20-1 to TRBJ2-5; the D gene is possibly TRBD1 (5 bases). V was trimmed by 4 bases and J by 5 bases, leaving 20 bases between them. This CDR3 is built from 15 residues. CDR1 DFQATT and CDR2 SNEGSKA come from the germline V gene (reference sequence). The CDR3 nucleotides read TGCAGTGCTAAACCGCCCGGACAACCCTGGGAGACCCAGTACTTC. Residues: CSAKPPGQPWETQYF.

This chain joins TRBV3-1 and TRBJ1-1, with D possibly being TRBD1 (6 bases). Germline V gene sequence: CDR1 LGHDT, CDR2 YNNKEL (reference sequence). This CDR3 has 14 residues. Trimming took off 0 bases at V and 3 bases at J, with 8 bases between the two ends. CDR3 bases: TGTGCCAGCAGCCAAGAGTCAGGGGACACTGAAGCTTTCTTT. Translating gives CASSQESGDTEAFF.

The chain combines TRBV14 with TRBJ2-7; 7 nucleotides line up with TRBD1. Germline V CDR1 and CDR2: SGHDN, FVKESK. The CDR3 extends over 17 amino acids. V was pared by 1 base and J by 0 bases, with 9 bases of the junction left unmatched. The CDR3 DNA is TGTGCCAGCAGCCAAGGCCCGAGGACAGGTTTCTCCTACGAGCAGTACTTC. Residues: CASSQGPRTGFSYEQYF. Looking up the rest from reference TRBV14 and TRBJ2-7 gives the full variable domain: EAGVTQFPSHSVIEKGQTVTLRCDPISGHDNLYWYRRVMGKEIKFLLHFVKESKQDESGMPNNRFLAERTGGTYSTLKVQPAELEDSGVYFCASSQGPRTGFSYEQYFGPGTRLTVT.

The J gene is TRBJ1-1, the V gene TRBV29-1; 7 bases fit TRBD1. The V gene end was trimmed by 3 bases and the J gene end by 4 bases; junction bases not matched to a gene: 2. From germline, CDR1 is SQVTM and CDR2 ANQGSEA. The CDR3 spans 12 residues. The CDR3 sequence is CSVEAGGTEAFF. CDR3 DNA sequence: TGCAGCGTTGAGGCAGGGGGCACTGAAGCTTTCTTT.